The 16 T cell receptor beta chains in this list originate from one sample, sequenced in a study of T cell changes during pregnancy in multiple sclerosis. The protocol was immunoSEQ multiplex PCR, while the TCRdb copy is restricted to in-frame clones and leaves out a portion. The table lists under 110,000 clones, roughly 89% of them singletons. This specimen was peripheral blood, taken before pregnancy. Every receptor here comes from a female donor with multiple sclerosis, enrolled in a pregnancy study.

This chain connects TRBV5-4 to TRBJ2-6; D perhaps matches TRBD1 (6 bases). The V end was cut by 3 bases, the J end by 2 bases, with 15 bases between. The CDR3 runs to 17 residues. Germline-derived CDR1 and CDR2 are SGHNT and YYREEE (reference sequence). Here the CDR3 DNA reads TGTGCCAGCAGCTCACTACAGGGACATGCTGGGGCCAACGTCCTGACTTTC. It codes for CASSSLQGHAGANVLTF.

This clone was seen only a few times. The gene calls are TRBV29-1 and TRBJ1-1; D may be TRBD1 (6 bases). Per germline, CDR1 SQVTM and CDR2 ANQGSEA. The V end was cut by 6 bases, the J end by 6 bases, with 20 bases between. The CDR3 is 14 amino acids. This CDR3 reads CSVSITGLDAEAFF. Here the CDR3 DNA reads TGCAGCGTGTCAATTACAGGGTTAGACGCTGAAGCTTTCTTT.

A single count supports this clone. The rearrangement joins TRBV27 to TRBJ2-3, with a possible D match to TRBD2 (6 bases). CDR1 and CDR2 from the germline V gene are MNHEY and SMNVEV (reference sequence). There are 15 residues in the CDR3. The germline V and J ends were trimmed by 4 bases and 4 bases, with 15 bases remaining between them. CDR3 protein: CASSSFSGASDTQYF. The CDR3 region has the DNA TGTGCCAGCAGTTCCTTCTCGGGAGCATCAGATACGCAGTATTTT.

V and J are TRBV5-8 and TRBJ2-1; 9 positions agree with TRBD1. This CDR3 spans 14 amino acids. CDR1 is SGHTS, CDR2 YDEGEE, per germline. The ends lost 4 bases at V and 6 bases at J; junction bases unmatched: 5. CDR3 bases: TGTGCCAGCAGCCGAACGACAGGGGGCAATGAGCAGTTCTTC. It translates to CASSRTTGGNEQFF. The entire variable domain, with the rest obtained from reference TRBV5-8 and TRBJ2-1, is as follows: EAGVTQSPTHLIKTRGQQATLRCSPISGHTSVYWYQQALGLGLQFLLWYDEGEERNRGNFPPRFSGRQFPNYSSELNVNALELEDSALYLCASSRTTGGNEQFFGPGTRLTVL.

The rearrangement links TRBV9 to TRBJ2-2; 9 positions agree with TRBD1. This CDR3 is 14 amino acids long. Per the germline V gene, CDR1 is SGDLS and CDR2 is YYNGEE. The V segment lost 6 bases and the J segment 7 bases; nucleotides outside the gene matches: 7. The CDR3 loop reads CASTGTGNVGELFF. CDR3 nucleotides: TGTGCCAGCACCGGGACAGGGAATGTCGGGGAGCTGTTTTTT.

The chain couples TRBV4-1 to TRBJ1-2; TRBD1 matches at 12 bases. Trimming removed 9 bases from V and 8 bases from J; junction bases left unmatched: 13. The CDR3 has 15 amino acids. Germline-derived CDR1 and CDR2 are MGHRA and YSYEKL. The CDR3 spells CASTSPGQGAGGYTF. The CDR3, as DNA: TGCGCCAGTACATCGCCGGGACAGGGGGCGGGCGGCTACACCTTC.

The chain has TRBV30 and TRBJ1-5; D uncertain. The CDR3 loop spans 16 amino acids. Germline V gene sequence: CDR1 GTSNPN, CDR2 SVGIG (reference sequence). Trimming cost V 0 bases and J 2 bases, with 14 bases left between them. The CDR3 DNA sequence: TGTGCCTGGAGTGTTAGCCCCACAACCGGCAATCAGCCCCAGCATTTT. Protein: CAWSVSPTTGNQPQHF.

This chain uses TRBV5-4 with TRBJ2-2; maybe TRBD1 (7 bases). Trimming shortened V by 2 bases and J by 4 bases, and 12 bases separated the two germline ends. This CDR3 is 15 amino acids long. The germline gives CDR1 SGHNT, CDR2 YYREEE (reference sequence). The CDR3 sequence is CASSLGQGGTGELFF. The CDR3, as DNA: TGTGCCAGCAGCTTAGGGCAGGGGGGCACCGGGGAGCTGTTTTTT. Complete variable domain (other parts from reference TRBV5-4 and TRBJ2-2): ETGVTQSPTHLIKTRGQQVTLRCSSQSGHNTVSWYQQALGQGPQFIFQYYREEENGRGNFPPRFSGLQFPNYSSELNVNALELDDSALYLCASSLGQGGTGELFFGEGSRLTVL.

V and J are TRBV6-5 and TRBJ2-7, with D hard to call. This CDR3 contains 13 residues. Germline CDR1 MNHEY, CDR2 SVGAGI. Trimming pared 3 bases from V and 0 bases from J, leaving 6 bases between. The CDR3 loop is CASSYWSSYEQYF. CDR3 DNA: TGTGCCAGCAGTTATTGGAGCTCCTACGAGCAGTACTTC.

V is TRBV5-1 and J is TRBJ2-7; 8 bases are shared with TRBD1. J gave up 7 bases and V 4 bases, and 7 bases lay outside the gene matches. The CDR3 has 13 amino acids. From germline, CDR1 is SGHRS and CDR2 YFSETQ. DNA for the CDR3: TGCGCCAGCAGCAAGGACAGGGCGGGAGAGCAGTACTTC. This translates into CASSKDRAGEQYF. The full variable domain, completed using reference TRBV5-1 and TRBJ2-7, is KAGVTQTPRYLIKTRGQQVTLSCSPISGHRSVSWYQQTPGQGLQFLFEYFSETQRNKGNFPGRFSGRQFSNSRSEMNVSTLELGDSALYLCASSKDRAGEQYFGPGTRLTVT.

The V and J genes are TRBV11-2 and TRBJ2-3; D is possibly TRBD2 (5 bases). V lost 6 bases and J 6 bases, leaving 19 bases between the germline ends. This CDR3 has 15 residues. Germline V CDR1 and CDR2: SGHAT, FQNNGV. The CDR3 coding sequence is TGTGCCAGCAGGGAACCGGGAAAAATCCCGGATACGCAGTATTTT. This gives the protein CASREPGKIPDTQYF.

V gene TRBV27 combines with J gene TRBJ2-2; TRBD2 might be the D (5 bases). V lost 2 bases, J lost 1 base, and 11 bases lay in between. Germline values: CDR1 MNHEY, CDR2 SMNVEV (reference sequence). This CDR3 is 16 amino acids long. CDR3 protein: CASSLAGGQNTGELFF. In DNA form, the CDR3 reads TGTGCCAGCAGTTTAGCCGGCGGGCAGAACACCGGGGAGCTGTTTTTT.

The rearrangement joins TRBV5-1 to TRBJ2-1; possible D gene TRBD2, 6 bases. V lost 1 base to trimming and J lost 5 bases, with 7 bases between them. The germline V gene has CDR1 SGHRS and CDR2 YFSETQ. There are 13 residues in the CDR3. CDR3 coding DNA: TGCGCCAGCAGCTTGTCGGGAGACAATGAGCAGTTCTTC. This translates into CASSLSGDNEQFF.

The chain combines TRBV7-9 with TRBJ2-3; TRBD1 agrees at 9 bases. Germline CDR1 is SEHNR and CDR2 is FQNEAQ (reference sequence). This CDR3 has 17 residues. The V segment lost 1 base and the J segment 0 bases; nucleotides outside the gene matches: 5. The CDR3, as DNA: TGTGCCAGCAGCTTAGGCACAGGGGGCGAGAGCACAGATACGCAGTATTTT. Translating it yields CASSLGTGGESTDTQYF.

The chain recombines TRBV11-3 with TRBJ2-7; possible D gene TRBD2, 6 bases. The CDR3 has 16 amino acids. V was clipped by 5 bases and J by 6 bases, with 23 bases between them. From germline, CDR1 is SGHNT and CDR2 YENEEA. The CDR3 reads CASSVGGAPSLLEQYF. CDR3 DNA sequence: TGTGCCAGCAGCGTCGGAGGGGCACCGAGCCTACTCGAGCAGTACTTC.

V is TRBV15 and J is TRBJ2-1, with D hard to call. This CDR3 is built from 15 residues. CDR1 and CDR2 (germline): LNHNV, YYDKDF (reference sequence). V gave up 5 bases and J gave up 0 bases, with 11 bases separating them. CDR3 loop: CATSRETVSYNEQFF. The CDR3, as DNA: TGTGCCACCAGCCGTGAAACGGTCTCCTACAATGAGCAGTTCTTC. Based on the CDR3 plus reference TRBV15 and TRBJ2-1, the full variable domain is DAMVIQNPRYQVTQFGKPVTLSCSQTLNHNVMYWYQQKSSQAPKLLFHYYDKDFNNEADTPDNFQSRRPNTSFCFLDIRSPGLGDTAMYLCATSRETVSYNEQFFGPGTRLTVL.